The sequence of this TCR beta chain was determined in a study of blood T cell repertoires in COVID-19. CDR3 length equals 14 residues. V gave up 5 bases and J gave up 3 bases, with 14 bases separating them. CDR1 and CDR2 (germline): GTSNPN, SVGIG (reference sequence). Per the original data handling: Reference gene primer amplification in the assay estimated nucleated cell counts. Here immunoSEQ multiplex PCR was the method, and the copy in TCRdb shows in-frame clones only, minus some. The V and J calls and clone size come from that table; D and trimming were worked out from the DNA. The table has about 480,000 clones, around 89% seen once; the top ten hold around 12%.

The origin of this receptor is a woman between 45 and 65 years old with COVID-19, enrolled during active disease. The rearrangement uses TRBV30 and TRBJ1-3; D is unresolved. Sample: peripheral blood. The CDR3 DNA reads TGTGCCTGGGCCCTCGGGGTCGGTGGAAACACCATATATTTT. Translation: CAWALGVGGNTIYF.